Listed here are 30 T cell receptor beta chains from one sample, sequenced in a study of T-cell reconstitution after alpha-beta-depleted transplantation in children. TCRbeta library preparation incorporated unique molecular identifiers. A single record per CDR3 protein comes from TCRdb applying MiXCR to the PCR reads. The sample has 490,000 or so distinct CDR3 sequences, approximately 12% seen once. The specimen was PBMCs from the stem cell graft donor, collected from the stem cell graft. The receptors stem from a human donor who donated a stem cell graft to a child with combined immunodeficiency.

DNA for the CDR3: TGTGCCAGCACCCGACCAGGGACCGGTTCCTACAATGAGCAGTTCTTC. This codes for CASTRPGTGSYNEQFF. This rearrangement joins TRBV12-3 or TRBV12-4 to TRBJ2-1; D might be TRBD1 or TRBD2, each matching 5 bases. CDR3 length: 16 amino acids. Trimming removed 7 bases from V and 1 base from J, with 17 bases in between.

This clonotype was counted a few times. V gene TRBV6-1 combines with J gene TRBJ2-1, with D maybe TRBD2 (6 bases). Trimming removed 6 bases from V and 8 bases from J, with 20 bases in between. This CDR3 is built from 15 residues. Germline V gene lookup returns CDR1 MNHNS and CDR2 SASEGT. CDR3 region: CASREDYLMADEQFF. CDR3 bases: TGTGCCAGCAGGGAGGACTACTTAATGGCCGATGAGCAGTTCTTC.

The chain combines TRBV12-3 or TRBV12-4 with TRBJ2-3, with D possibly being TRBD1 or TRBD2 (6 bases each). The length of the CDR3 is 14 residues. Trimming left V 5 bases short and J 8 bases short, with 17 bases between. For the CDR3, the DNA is TGTGCCAGCAGTCTCCCGGGGGCAGGTGGTACGCAGTATTTT. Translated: CASSLPGAGGTQYF.

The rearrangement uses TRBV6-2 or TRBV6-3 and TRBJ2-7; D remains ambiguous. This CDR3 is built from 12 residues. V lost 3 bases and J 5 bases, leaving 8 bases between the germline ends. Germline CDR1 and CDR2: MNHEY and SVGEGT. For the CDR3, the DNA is TGTGCCAGCAGTTATGGAGCCGACGAGCAGTACTTC. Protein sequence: CASSYGADEQYF.

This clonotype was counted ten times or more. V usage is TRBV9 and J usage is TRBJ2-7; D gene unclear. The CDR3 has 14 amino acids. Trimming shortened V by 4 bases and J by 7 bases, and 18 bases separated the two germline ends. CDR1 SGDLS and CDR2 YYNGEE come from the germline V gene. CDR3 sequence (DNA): TGTGCCAGCAGCCCGAGGTCGGAAACGAGAGAGCAGTACTTC. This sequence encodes CASSPRSETREQYF.

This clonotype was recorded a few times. In nucleotides, the CDR3 is TGCAGTGCTAGAGTTCCCCTAGCGGGCCGGGGGGAGACCCAGTACTTC. This encodes CSARVPLAGRGETQYF. This chain uses TRBV20-1 with TRBJ2-5; 8 bases align to TRBD2. Germline values: CDR1 DFQATT, CDR2 SNEGSKA (reference sequence). The trim removed 1 base at V and 5 bases at J, leaving 12 bases unmatched. The CDR3 spans 16 residues.

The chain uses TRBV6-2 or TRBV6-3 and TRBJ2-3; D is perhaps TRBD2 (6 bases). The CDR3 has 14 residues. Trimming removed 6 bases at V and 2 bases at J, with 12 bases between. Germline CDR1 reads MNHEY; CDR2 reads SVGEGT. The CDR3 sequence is CASSRRDSTDTQYF. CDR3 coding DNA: TGTGCCAGCAGCCGCCGGGACTCCACAGATACGCAGTATTTT.

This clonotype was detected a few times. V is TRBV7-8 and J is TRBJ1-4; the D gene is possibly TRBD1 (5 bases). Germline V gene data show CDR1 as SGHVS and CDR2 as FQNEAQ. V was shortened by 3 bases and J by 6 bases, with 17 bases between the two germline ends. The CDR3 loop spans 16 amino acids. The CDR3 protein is CASSLTRALPHEKLFF. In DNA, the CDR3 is TGTGCCAGCAGCTTGACCAGGGCCTTACCCCATGAAAAACTGTTTTTT.

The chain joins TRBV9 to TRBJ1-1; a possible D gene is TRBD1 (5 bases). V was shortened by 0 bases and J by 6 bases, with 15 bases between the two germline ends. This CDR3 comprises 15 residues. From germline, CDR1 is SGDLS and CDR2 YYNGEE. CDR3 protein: CASSVGGRVSSEAFF. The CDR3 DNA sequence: TGTGCCAGCAGCGTAGGCGGCAGGGTTAGCTCTGAAGCTTTCTTT.

CDR3 coding DNA: TGTGCCAGCAGCCAGCCGGGTAGAACCGGGGAGCTGTTTTTT. Its protein product is CASSQPGRTGELFF. The chain is built from TRBV13 and TRBJ2-2; D gene ambiguous. Per germline, CDR1 PRHDT and CDR2 FYEKMQ (reference sequence). CDR3 size: 14 residues. Trimming cost V 5 bases and J 5 bases, with 12 bases left between them.

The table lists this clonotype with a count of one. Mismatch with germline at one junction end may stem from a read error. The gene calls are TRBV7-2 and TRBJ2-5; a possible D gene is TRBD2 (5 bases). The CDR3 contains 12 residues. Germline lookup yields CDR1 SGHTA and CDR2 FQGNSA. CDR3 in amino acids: CASSSSQGTQYF. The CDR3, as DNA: TGTGCCAGCAGCTCTAGCCAAGGGACCCAGTACTTC.

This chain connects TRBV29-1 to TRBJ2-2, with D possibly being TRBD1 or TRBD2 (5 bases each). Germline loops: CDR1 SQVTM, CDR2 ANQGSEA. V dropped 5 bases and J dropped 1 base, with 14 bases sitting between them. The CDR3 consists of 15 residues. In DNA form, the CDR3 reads TGCAGCGTTTACCGGGACGGGAAGAACACCGGGGAGCTGTTTTTT. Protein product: CSVYRDGKNTGELFF.

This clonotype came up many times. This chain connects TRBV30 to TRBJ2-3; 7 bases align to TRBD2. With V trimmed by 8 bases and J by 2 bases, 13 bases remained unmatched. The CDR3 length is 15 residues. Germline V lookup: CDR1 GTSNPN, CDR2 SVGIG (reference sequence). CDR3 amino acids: CAGGGGAMTTDTQYF. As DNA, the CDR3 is TGTGCCGGGGGGGGAGGAGCGATGACCACAGATACGCAGTATTTT. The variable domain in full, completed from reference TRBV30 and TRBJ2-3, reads SQTIHQWPATLVQPVGSPLSLECTVEGTSNPNLYWYRQAAGRGLQLLFYSVGIGQISSEVPQNLSASRPQDRQFILSSKKLLLSDSGFYLCAGGGGAMTTDTQYFGPGTRLTVL.

CDR3 sequence: CASTEALSYEQYF. In DNA, the CDR3 is TGTGCCAGCACTGAAGCACTCTCCTACGAGCAGTACTTC. This chain joins TRBV28 and TRBJ2-7; D ambiguous. The germline V gene encodes CDR1 MDHEN and CDR2 SYDVKM. V gave up 7 bases and J gave up 0 bases, with 10 bases separating them. The CDR3 loop spans 13 amino acids. The whole variable domain, filled in from reference TRBV28 and TRBJ2-7, reads DVKVTQSSRYLVKRTGEKVFLECVQDMDHENMFWYRQDPGLGLRLIYFSYDVKMKEKGDIPEGYSVSREKKERFSLILESASTNQTSMYLCASTEALSYEQYFGPGTRLTVT.

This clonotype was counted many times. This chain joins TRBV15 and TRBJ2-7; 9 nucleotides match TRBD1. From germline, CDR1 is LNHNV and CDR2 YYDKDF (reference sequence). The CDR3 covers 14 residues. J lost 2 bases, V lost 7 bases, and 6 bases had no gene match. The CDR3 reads CATKLGTGPYEQYF. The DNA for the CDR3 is TGTGCCACCAAGCTCGGGACAGGGCCCTACGAGCAGTACTTC. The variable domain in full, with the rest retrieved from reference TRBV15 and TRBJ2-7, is DAMVIQNPRYQVTQFGKPVTLSCSQTLNHNVMYWYQQKSSQAPKLLFHYYDKDFNNEADTPDNFQSRRPNTSFCFLDIRSPGLGDTAMYLCATKLGTGPYEQYFGPGTRLTVT.

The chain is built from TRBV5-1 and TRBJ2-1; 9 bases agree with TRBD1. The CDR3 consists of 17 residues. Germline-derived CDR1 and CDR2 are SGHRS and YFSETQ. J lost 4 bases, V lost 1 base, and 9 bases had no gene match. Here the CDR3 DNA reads TGCGCCAGCAGCTTGTACCCGACAGGGGGTGGTTACAATGAGCAGTTCTTC. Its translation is CASSLYPTGGGYNEQFF.

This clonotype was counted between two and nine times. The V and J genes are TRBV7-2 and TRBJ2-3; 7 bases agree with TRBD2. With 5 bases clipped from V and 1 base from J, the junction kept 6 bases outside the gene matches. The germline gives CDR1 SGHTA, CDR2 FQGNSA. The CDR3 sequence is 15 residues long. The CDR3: CASSRTRFGTDTQYF. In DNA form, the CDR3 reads TGTGCCAGCAGCCGGACTAGATTTGGCACAGATACGCAGTATTTT.

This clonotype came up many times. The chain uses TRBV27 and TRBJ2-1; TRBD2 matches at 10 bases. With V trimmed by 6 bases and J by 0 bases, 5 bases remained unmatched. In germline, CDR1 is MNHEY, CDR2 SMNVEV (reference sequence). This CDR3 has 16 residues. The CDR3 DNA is TGTGCCAGCAGCAAATCTAGCGGGGGCTCCTACAATGAGCAGTTCTTC. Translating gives CASSKSSGGSYNEQFF.

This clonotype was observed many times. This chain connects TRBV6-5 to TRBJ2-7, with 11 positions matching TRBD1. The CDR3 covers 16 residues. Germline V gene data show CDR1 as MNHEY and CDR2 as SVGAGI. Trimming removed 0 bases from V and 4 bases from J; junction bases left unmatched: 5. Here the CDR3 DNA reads TGTGCCAGCAGTTACTCCAGGGACAGGGGGGATTACGAGCAGTACTTC. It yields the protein CASSYSRDRGDYEQYF.

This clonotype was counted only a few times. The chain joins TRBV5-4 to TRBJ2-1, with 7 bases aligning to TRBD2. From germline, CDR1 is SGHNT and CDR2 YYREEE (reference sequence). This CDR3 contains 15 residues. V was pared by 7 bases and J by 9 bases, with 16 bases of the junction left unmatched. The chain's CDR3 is CASHPQRGNFGEQFF. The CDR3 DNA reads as TGTGCCAGCCATCCCCAGCGGGGTAATTTCGGTGAGCAGTTCTTC.

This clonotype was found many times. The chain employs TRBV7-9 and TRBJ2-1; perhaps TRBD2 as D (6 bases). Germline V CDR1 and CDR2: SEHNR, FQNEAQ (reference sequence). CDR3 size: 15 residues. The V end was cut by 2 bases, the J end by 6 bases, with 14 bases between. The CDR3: CASSLMAGGFNEQFF. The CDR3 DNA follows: TGTGCCAGCAGCTTAATGGCCGGAGGGTTCAATGAGCAGTTCTTC.

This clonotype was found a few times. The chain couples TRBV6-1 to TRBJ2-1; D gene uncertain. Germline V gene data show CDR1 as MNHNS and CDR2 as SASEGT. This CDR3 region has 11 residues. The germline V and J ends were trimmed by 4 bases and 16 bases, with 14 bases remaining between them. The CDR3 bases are TGTGCCAGCAGTGGAGTTTTTGTGATATTCTTC. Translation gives CASSGVFVIFF.

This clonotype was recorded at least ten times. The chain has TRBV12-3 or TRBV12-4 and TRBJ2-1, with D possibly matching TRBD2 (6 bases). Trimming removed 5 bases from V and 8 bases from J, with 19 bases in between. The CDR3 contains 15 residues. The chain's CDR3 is CASSPFGTLGHEQFF. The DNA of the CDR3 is TGTGCCAGCAGTCCCTTCGGGACTTTAGGTCATGAGCAGTTCTTC.

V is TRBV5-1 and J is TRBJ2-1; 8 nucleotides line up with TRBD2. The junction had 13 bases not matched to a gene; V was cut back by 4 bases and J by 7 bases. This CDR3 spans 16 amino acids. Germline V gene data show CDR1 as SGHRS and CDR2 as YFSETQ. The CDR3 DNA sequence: TGCGCCAGCAGCCCACGCCGGGGGGGCCAGGGGAATGAGCAGTTCTTC. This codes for CASSPRRGGQGNEQFF.

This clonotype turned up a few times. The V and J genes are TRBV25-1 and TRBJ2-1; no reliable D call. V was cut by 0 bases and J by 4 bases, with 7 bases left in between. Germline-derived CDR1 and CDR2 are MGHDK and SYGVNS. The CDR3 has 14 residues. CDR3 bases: TGTGCCAGCAGTGAATATGGGGATTACAATGAGCAGTTCTTC. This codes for CASSEYGDYNEQFF.

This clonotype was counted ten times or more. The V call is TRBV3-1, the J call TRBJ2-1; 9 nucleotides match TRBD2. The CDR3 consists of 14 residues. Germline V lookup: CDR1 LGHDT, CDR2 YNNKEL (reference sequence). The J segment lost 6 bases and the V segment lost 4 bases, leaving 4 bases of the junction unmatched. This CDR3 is CASSPGLARNEQFF. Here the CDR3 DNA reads TGTGCCAGCAGCCCGGGACTAGCTCGCAATGAGCAGTTCTTC.

The CDR3 here is CASSPPLGRDSTDTQYF. The CDR3 coding sequence is TGTGCCAGCAGCCCACCACTAGGGCGGGATAGCACAGATACGCAGTATTTT. This chain links TRBV7-9 with TRBJ2-3; tentatively, D is TRBD2 (6 bases). This CDR3 contains 17 residues. Per germline, CDR1 SEHNR and CDR2 FQNEAQ (reference sequence). V lost 5 bases to trimming and J lost 0 bases, with 18 bases between them.

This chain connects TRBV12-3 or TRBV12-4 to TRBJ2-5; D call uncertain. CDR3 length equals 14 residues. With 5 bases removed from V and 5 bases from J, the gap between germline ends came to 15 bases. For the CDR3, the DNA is TGTGCCAGCAGTCTCCCTCCCGGCGGCGAGACCCAGTACTTC. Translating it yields CASSLPPGGETQYF.

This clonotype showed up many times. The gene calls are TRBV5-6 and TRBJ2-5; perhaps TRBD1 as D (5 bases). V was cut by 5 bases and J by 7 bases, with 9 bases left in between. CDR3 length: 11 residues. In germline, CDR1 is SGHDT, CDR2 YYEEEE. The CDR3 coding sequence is TGTGCCAGCAGGGGGCCGGGGACCCAGTACTTC. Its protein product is CASRGPGTQYF.

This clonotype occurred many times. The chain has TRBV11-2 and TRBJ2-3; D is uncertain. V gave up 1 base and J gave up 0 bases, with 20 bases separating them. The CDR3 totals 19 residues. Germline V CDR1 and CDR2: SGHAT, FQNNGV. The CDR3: CASSLVVTPMNPSTDTQYF. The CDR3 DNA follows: TGTGCCAGCAGCTTAGTGGTGACTCCAATGAACCCTAGCACAGATACGCAGTATTTT.